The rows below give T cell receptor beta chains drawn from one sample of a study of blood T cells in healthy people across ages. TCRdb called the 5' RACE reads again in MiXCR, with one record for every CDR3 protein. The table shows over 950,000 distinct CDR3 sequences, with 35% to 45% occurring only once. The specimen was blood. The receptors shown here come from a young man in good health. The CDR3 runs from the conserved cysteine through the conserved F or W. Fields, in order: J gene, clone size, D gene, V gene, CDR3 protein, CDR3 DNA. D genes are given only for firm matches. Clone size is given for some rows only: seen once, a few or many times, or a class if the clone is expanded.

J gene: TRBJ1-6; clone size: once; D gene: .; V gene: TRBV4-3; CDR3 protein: CASSQGGRYNSPLHF; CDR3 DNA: TGCGCCAGCAGCCAGGGCGGCAGATATAATTCACCCCTCCACTTT
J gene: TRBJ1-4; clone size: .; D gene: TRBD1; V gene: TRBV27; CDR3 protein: CASGMDRTLRKLFF; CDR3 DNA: TGTGCCAGCGGGATGGACAGGACGTTAAGGAAACTGTTTTTT
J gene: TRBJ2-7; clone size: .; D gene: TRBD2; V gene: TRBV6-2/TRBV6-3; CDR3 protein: CASSYSTSGGSSYNEQYF; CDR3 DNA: TGTGCCAGCAGTTACTCGACTAGCGGGGGGAGCTCCTACAATGAGCAGTACTTC
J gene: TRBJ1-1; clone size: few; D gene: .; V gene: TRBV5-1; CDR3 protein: CASSPDTAVRNTEAFF; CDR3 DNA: TGCGCCAGCAGCCCGGACACCGCCGTTCGAAACACTGAAGCTTTCTTT
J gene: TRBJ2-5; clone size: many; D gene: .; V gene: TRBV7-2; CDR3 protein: CASSLVSLQETQYF; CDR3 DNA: TGTGCCAGCAGCTTAGTTTCCTTACAAGAGACCCAGTACTTC
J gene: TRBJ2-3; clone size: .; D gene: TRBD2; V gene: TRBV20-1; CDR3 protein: CSARDGASGGSTDTQYF; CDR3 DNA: TGCAGTGCTAGAGATGGGGCTAGCGGGGGGTCCACAGATACGCAGTATTTT
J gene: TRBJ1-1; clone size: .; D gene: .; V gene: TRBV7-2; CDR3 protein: CASSFIGSRDTEAFF; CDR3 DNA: TGTGCCAGCAGCTTTATCGGCTCCCGGGACACTGAAGCTTTCTTT
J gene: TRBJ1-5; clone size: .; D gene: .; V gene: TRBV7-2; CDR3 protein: CASSLGAGSYSNQPQHF; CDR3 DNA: TGTGCCAGCAGCTTAGGCGCAGGGTCGTATAGCAATCAGCCCCAGCATTTT
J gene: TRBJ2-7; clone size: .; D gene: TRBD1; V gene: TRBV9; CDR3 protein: CASSYRGTEQYF; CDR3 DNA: TGTGCCAGCAGCTACAGGGGTACTGAGCAGTACTTC
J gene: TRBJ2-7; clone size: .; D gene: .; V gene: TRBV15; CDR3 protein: CATSRDQGPYEQYF; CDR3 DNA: TGTGCCACCAGCAGAGATCAGGGGCCCTACGAGCAGTACTTC
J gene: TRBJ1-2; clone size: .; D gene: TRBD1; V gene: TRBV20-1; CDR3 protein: CSATGSRYGYTF; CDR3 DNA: TGCAGTGCGACAGGGTCTCGGTATGGCTACACCTTC
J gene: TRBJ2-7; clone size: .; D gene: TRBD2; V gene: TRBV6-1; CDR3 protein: CASSRLAELNEQYF; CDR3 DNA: TGTGCCAGCAGCAGACTAGCGGAGCTAAATGAGCAGTACTTC